This T cell receptor (beta chain) derives from a study of T-cell reconstitution after alpha-beta-depleted transplantation in children. Overall study results and limits: By one year post-transplant, T-cell counts and diversity largely arose from T cells that were newly produced. Some patients' high day-60 TCRbeta diversity was attributed to recipient cells surviving conditioning. The origin of alpha-beta T cells about two months after transplant was reportedly several hundred expanded graft clones.

A library of TCRbeta sequences, prepared with unique molecular identifiers, was generated. TCRdb redid the calling of the PCR reads with MiXCR, one entry per CDR3 protein. The sample includes about 830,000 distinct CDR3 sequences, around 15% seen only once; the top ten take around 5%. Germline V CDR1 and CDR2: ENHRY, SYGVKD. The CDR3 sequence is 17 residues long. V lost 0 bases, J lost 6 bases, and 11 bases stayed unmatched. This clonotype was seen at least ten times. What it binds is unknown. The source was PBMCs, mostly from graft donor cells, collected 360 days after TCRalphabeta/CD19-depleted stem cell transplant. The TCR was taken from a male patient under 18 who had a stem cell transplant for acute lymphoblastic leukemia, so the T cells may come from the graft donor. The chain combines TRBV10-3 with TRBJ2-7; TRBD1 aligns across 10 bases. The CDR3 DNA is TGTGCCATCAGTGAGTCGGCCCTTTGGGACAGGGGCATCGAGCAGTACTTC. Translation gives CAISESALWDRGIEQYF.